The 5 T cell receptor beta chains in this list originate from one sample, sequenced in a study of blood T cell repertoires in COVID-19. Method: immunoSEQ multiplex PCR; TCRdb's copy keeps in-frame clones and lacks some. The sample consists of about 250,000 clones, more than 85% of them appearing once. Sequencing used PBMCs or T cells enriched from blood (not recorded which). The origin of the receptors is a woman aged 45-60 years who had recovered from COVID-19.

V and J are TRBV10-3 and TRBJ1-1; D gene ambiguous. The germline V gene encodes CDR1 ENHRY and CDR2 SYGVKD. The CDR3 runs to 14 residues. V lost 5 bases and J 3 bases, leaving 13 bases between the germline ends. The CDR3 DNA is TGTGCCATCAGTTGGACCCCCGGGGACACTGAAGCTTTCTTT. The encoded protein is CAISWTPGDTEAFF.

The genes are TRBV27 and TRBJ1-1; no clear D gene. V lost 5 bases to trimming and J lost 1 base, with 11 bases between them. Per the germline V gene, CDR1 is MNHEY and CDR2 is SMNVEV (reference sequence). This CDR3 has 14 amino acids. CDR3 DNA: TGTGCCAGCAGTCGAAGAGCCCAGAACACTGAAGCTTTCTTT. This codes for CASSRRAQNTEAFF.

The chain recombines TRBV7-2 with TRBJ2-1; the D gene is possibly TRBD2 (5 bases). This CDR3 is built from 16 residues. Germline V lookup: CDR1 SGHTA, CDR2 FQGNSA. Trimming took off 2 bases at V and 7 bases at J, with 18 bases between the two ends. DNA for the CDR3: TGTGCCAGCAGCTTATTCTCCGGCGCTACGGGGAATGAGCAGTTCTTC. Its protein is CASSLFSGATGNEQFF.

The chain recombines TRBV11-3 with TRBJ1-2, with a possible D match to TRBD1 (5 bases). The V gene lost 6 bases and the J gene lost 0 bases, with 29 bases spanning the gap. CDR3 length: 20 residues. Germline loops: CDR1 SGHNT, CDR2 YENEEA. The CDR3 loop reads CASSQPGGGIVSTANYGYTF. CDR3 DNA sequence: TGTGCCAGCAGTCAACCGGGGGGGGGAATTGTATCCACAGCTAACTATGGCTACACCTTC.

This chain uses TRBV2 with TRBJ2-5; a weak D match, TRBD2 (6 bases). Trimming took off 1 base at V and 5 bases at J, with 11 bases between the two ends. From germline, CDR1 is SNHLY and CDR2 FYNNEI. The CDR3 has 14 amino acids. In nucleotides, the CDR3 is TGTGCCAGCAGTGAAGGATCGGGAGATGAGACCCAGTACTTC. It is translated as CASSEGSGDETQYF. The full variable domain, in which reference TRBV2 and TRBJ2-5 provide the parts outside the CDR3, is EPEVTQTPSHQVTQMGQEVILRCVPISNHLYFYWYRQILGQKVEFLVSFYNNEISEKSEIFDDQFSVERPDGSNFTLKIRSTKLEDSAMYFCASSEGSGDETQYFGPGTRLLVL.